A single sample gave rise to the 10 T cell receptor beta chains below, sequenced in a study of blood T cell repertoires in COVID-19. Produced via immunoSEQ multiplex PCR; TCRdb's table is partial and in-frame only. The data show about 76,000 clones, with less than 90% seen just once and roughly a sixth held by the top ten. Specimen: peripheral blood. Receptors were obtained from a human donor in a cohort sampled during active COVID-19.

The CDR3 DNA follows: TGTGCCAGCAGCCAAGAAGCCGGGTTTTCTGAAGCTTTCTTT. This codes for CASSQEAGFSEAFF. V and J are TRBV14 and TRBJ1-1, with D unclear. Trimming pared 0 bases from V and 6 bases from J, leaving 11 bases between. Germline V gene lookup returns CDR1 SGHDN and CDR2 FVKESK. This CDR3 is 14 amino acids long.

The CDR3 is CSIRDSYTGELFF. In DNA form, the CDR3 reads TGCAGCATCCGGGACAGCTACACCGGGGAGCTGTTTTTT. The V gene is TRBV29-1, the J gene TRBJ2-2, with TRBD1 matching over 7 bases. Germline-derived CDR1 and CDR2 are SQVTM and ANQGSEA. The V segment lost 8 bases and the J segment 3 bases; nucleotides outside the gene matches: 6. The CDR3 has 13 residues.

The chain employs TRBV7-2 and TRBJ2-1; possibly TRBD2 for D (6 bases). Trimming removed 2 bases at V and 1 base at J, with 6 bases between. This CDR3 spans 14 amino acids. CDR1 is SGHTA and CDR2 is FQGNSA in the germline V gene. CDR3 sequence: CASSLRGSYNEQFF. CDR3 nucleotide sequence: TGTGCCAGCAGCTTACGGGGGTCCTACAATGAGCAGTTCTTC.

The gene calls are TRBV9 and TRBJ2-7; TRBD2 might be the D (6 bases). Trimming removed 0 bases from V and 2 bases from J, with 12 bases in between. CDR1 SGDLS and CDR2 YYNGEE come from the germline V gene. This CDR3 region has 15 residues. CDR3 protein: CASSVGASDPYEQYF. The CDR3 nucleotides read TGTGCCAGCAGCGTAGGGGCTAGCGACCCCTACGAGCAGTACTTC. Filled out from reference TRBV9 and TRBJ2-7, the complete variable domain reads DSGVTQTPKHLITATGQRVTLRCSPRSGDLSVYWYQQSLDQGLQFLIQYYNGEERAKGNILERFSAQQFPDLHSELNLSSLELGDSALYFCASSVGASDPYEQYFGPGTRLTVT.

This clone was picked up one time. In the same sample, other DNA sequences code for this CDR3. V and J are TRBV5-1 and TRBJ2-5, with 12 bases aligning to TRBD1. Per the germline V gene, CDR1 is SGHRS and CDR2 is YFSETQ. The CDR3 consists of 16 residues. Trimming cost V 4 bases and J 0 bases; bases outside gene matches: 4. The CDR3 DNA sequence: TGCGCCAGCAGCGGCGGGACAGGGGGCTACCAAGAGACCCAGTACTTC. Translated: CASSGGTGGYQETQYF. The variable domain in full, completed from reference TRBV5-1 and TRBJ2-5, reads KAGVTQTPRYLIKTRGQQVTLSCSPISGHRSVSWYQQTPGQGLQFLFEYFSETQRNKGNFPGRFSGRQFSNSRSEMNVSTLELGDSALYLCASSGGTGGYQETQYFGPGTRLLVL.

The V call is TRBV4-2, the J call TRBJ2-5, with D perhaps matching TRBD1 (6 bases). CDR3 length: 14 amino acids. CDR1 LGHNA and CDR2 YNFKEQ come from the germline V gene. The V end was cut by 1 base, the J end by 1 base, with 7 bases between. For the CDR3, the DNA is TGTGCCAGCAGCCAAGCAGGGGTCCAAGAGACCCAGTACTTC. Protein: CASSQAGVQETQYF.

This chain joins TRBV10-3 and TRBJ2-5, with D maybe TRBD2 (5 bases). V dropped 4 bases and J dropped 5 bases, with 8 bases sitting between them. Germline lookup yields CDR1 ENHRY and CDR2 SYGVKD. The CDR3 length is 12 residues. CDR3 sequence: CAISGGRETQYF. The CDR3 coding sequence is TGTGCCATCAGTGGAGGGCGGGAGACCCAGTACTTC.

This clone was picked up one time. This chain links TRBV27 with TRBJ1-5, with D tentatively TRBD1 (6 bases). From germline, CDR1 is MNHEY and CDR2 SMNVEV (reference sequence). The CDR3 has 15 amino acids. V was shortened by 2 bases and J by 2 bases, with 10 bases between the two germline ends. CDR3 residues: CASSLGGFGNQPQHF. The CDR3 DNA reads as TGTGCCAGCAGTTTAGGGGGCTTTGGCAATCAGCCCCAGCATTTT.

This chain links TRBV10-3 with TRBJ1-3; perhaps TRBD1 as D (6 bases). The CDR3 is 15 residues long. Germline loops: CDR1 ENHRY, CDR2 SYGVKD. The V and J ends lost 2 bases and 0 bases respectively, with 8 bases between them. CDR3 region: CAISELRGSGNTIYF. The CDR3 bases are TGTGCCATCAGTGAGCTCAGGGGCTCTGGAAACACCATATATTTT.

This clone was counted once. The chain couples TRBV28 to TRBJ2-7, with 9 bases identical to TRBD1. J was trimmed by 5 bases and V by 5 bases; bases with no gene match: 13. CDR1 is MDHEN and CDR2 is SYDVKM in the germline V gene. This CDR3 is built from 16 residues. In DNA, the CDR3 is TGTGCCAGCAGTGCTCTTCCCGGGACAGGGATCCACGAGCAGTACTTC. Its protein product is CASSALPGTGIHEQYF.